Listed below are T cell receptor beta chains from one sample, sequenced in a study of regulatory T cells in long-lasting Graves disease. TCRdb analysed the multiplex PCR reads with MiXCR anew, one entry per CDR3 protein. The sample yields some 220,000 distinct CDR3 sequences, approximately 18% seen once. The same data also contributed to another study, on T cells in Graves' hyperthyroidism and ophthalmopathy.

The input for sequencing was peripheral blood mononuclear cells (PBMCs), taken at new diagnosis, from a patient treated with antithyroid drugs. The receptors come from a woman aged 25 to 45 with Graves disease. Both conserved end residues are part of each CDR3. A D gene is named only where the DNA matches it firmly. Size values are once, few and many counts, or a class for expanded clones, and some rows have none.

D	V	J	length	size	CDR3	DNA
-	TRBV19	TRBJ1-1	13	many	CASSSRTASGAFF	TGTGCCAGTAGTTCCCGGACTGCCTCGGGGGCTTTCTTT
-	TRBV30	TRBJ2-7	11	many	CAWQVNYEQYF	TGTGCCTGGCAGGTAAACTACGAGCAGTACTTC
-	TRBV2	TRBJ2-7	12	many	CASSEGRIAEYF	TGTGCCAGCAGTGAAGGGAGGATAGCGGAGTACTTC
TRBD1	TRBV7-2	TRBJ2-7	17	many	CASSLEGTGGFNYEQYF	TGTGCCAGCAGCTTAGAAGGGACAGGGGGCTTTAACTACGAGCAGTACTTC
-	TRBV2	TRBJ1-2	18	-	CASSEIIGRPGYERGYTF	TGTGCCAGCAGTGAAATAATTGGACGGCCCGGTTATGAGCGGGGCTACACCTTC
-	TRBV7-9	TRBJ2-2	12	many	CASSLQSGELFF	TGTGCCAGCAGCTTACAGAGCGGGGAGCTGTTTTTT
-	TRBV19	TRBJ2-7	12	-	CASISGSNEQYF	TGTGCCAGCATCTCGGGTTCCAATGAGCAGTACTTC
-	TRBV12-3/TRBV12-4	TRBJ2-3	13	many	CASSPLSGNTQYF	TGTGCCAGCAGTCCCCTTTCGGGAAATACGCAGTATTTT
-	TRBV18	TRBJ2-1	15	many	CASSPGTLTDNEQFF	TGTGCCAGCTCACCTGGGACCCTTACGGACAATGAGCAGTTCTTC
-	TRBV4-2	TRBJ2-2	13	many	CASSRTNTGELFF	TGTGCCAGCAGTCGGACCAACACCGGGGAGCTGTTTTTT
TRBD1	TRBV11-3	TRBJ1-2	14	-	CASSLRQGADGYTF	TGTGCCAGCAGCCTGAGACAGGGGGCAGATGGCTACACCTTC
TRBD1	TRBV5-6	TRBJ2-7	17	many	CASSFSLPRDRSYEQYF	TGTGCCAGCAGCTTCTCCCTCCCAAGGGACAGATCCTACGAGCAGTACTTC
-	TRBV6-1	TRBJ2-2	14	many	CASSALQNTGELFF	TGTGCCAGCAGTGCATTACAGAACACCGGGGAGCTGTTTTTT
-	TRBV2	TRBJ2-5	15	-	CASSEGAGYQETQYF	TGTGCCAGCAGTGAAGGGGCGGGGTACCAAGAGACCCAGTACTTC
-	TRBV12-3/TRBV12-4	TRBJ2-2	14	many	CASSSRDGTGELFF	TGTGCCAGCAGTTCCCGGGACGGGACCGGGGAGCTGTTTTTT
-	TRBV27	TRBJ2-1	14	many	CASSLFPLYNEQFF	TGTGCCAGCAGTTTATTCCCCCTATACAATGAGCAGTTCTTC
-	TRBV3-1	TRBJ1-6	15	many	CASSPRLGNNSPLHF	TGTGCCAGCAGCCCCCGGTTAGGGAATAATTCACCCCTCCACTTT
TRBD1	TRBV7-3	TRBJ1-5	14	many	CASSWGQGGQPQHF	TGTGCCAGCAGCTGGGGACAGGGAGGTCAGCCCCAGCATTTT
TRBD1	TRBV7-8	TRBJ1-2	18	many	CASSLALLWDSQFEEYTF	TGTGCCAGCAGCTTAGCCTTACTCTGGGACAGCCAATTCGAGGAATACACCTTC
-	TRBV4-2	TRBJ2-6	15	many	CASSHADPGANVLTF	TGTGCCAGCAGCCACGCCGACCCTGGGGCCAACGTCCTGACTTTC
TRBD1	TRBV5-1	TRBJ1-1	13	many	CASLGQGIGEAFF	TGCGCCAGCTTGGGACAGGGGATAGGAGAAGCTTTCTTT
-	TRBV13	TRBJ2-1	12	many	CASSLDRQAQFF	TGTGCCAGCAGCTTAGATCGACAGGCGCAGTTCTTC
TRBD1	TRBV29-1	TRBJ1-5	12	many	CSAGQSNQPQHF	TGCAGCGCGGGACAGAGTAATCAGCCCCAGCATTTT
TRBD1	TRBV5-4	TRBJ1-2	16	few	CASSPDPVQGARGYTF	TGTGCCAGCAGCCCTGACCCGGTACAGGGGGCGCGAGGCTACACCTTC
TRBD2	TRBV27	TRBJ2-1	17	-	CASSFALAGGSYNEQFF	TGTGCCAGCAGTTTCGCTCTAGCGGGAGGCTCCTACAACGAGCAGTTCTTC
-	TRBV20-1	TRBJ1-2	13	many	CSARDLGARGYTF	TGCAGTGCTAGAGATCTGGGGGCGCGAGGCTACACCTTC
-	TRBV2	TRBJ2-1	14	many	CASTRLVSGNEQFF	TGTGCCAGCACCAGACTAGTAAGTGGCAATGAGCAGTTCTTC
-	TRBV19	TRBJ1-1	16	-	CAREGYGPSVPTEAFF	TGTGCCAGGGAAGGGTACGGACCGTCAGTACCCACTGAAGCTTTCTTT
-	TRBV5-1	TRBJ1-6	15	-	CASSLSGPYNSPLHF	TGCGCCAGCAGCTTGTCAGGGCCCTATAATTCACCCCTCCACTTT
-	TRBV6-2/TRBV6-3	TRBJ2-3	14	few	CASSEATGSDTQYF	TGTGCCAGCAGTGAAGCCACAGGGTCAGATACGCAGTATTTT
TRBD1	TRBV28	TRBJ2-1	15	-	CASSITGGAYNEQFF	TGTGCCAGCAGTATTACAGGGGGCGCCTACAATGAGCAGTTCTTC
-	TRBV5-6	TRBJ2-2	16	-	CASSLDLPVGTGELFF	TGTGCCAGCAGCTTGGACCTGCCGGTGGGCACCGGGGAGCTGTTTTTT
TRBD1	TRBV12-3/TRBV12-4	TRBJ2-5	16	many	CASSSHGTGRQETQYF	TGTGCCAGCAGCTCCCATGGGACAGGGAGACAAGAGACCCAGTACTTC
-	TRBV6-1	TRBJ1-2	15	many	CASSEGAGRNYGYTF	TGTGCCAGCAGTGAAGGCGCTGGGAGGAACTATGGCTACACCTTC
-	TRBV5-1	TRBJ1-2	19	many	CASSDQGGTRAHQDYGYTF	TGCGCCAGCAGCGACCAAGGGGGGACCCGGGCCCACCAGGACTATGGCTACACCTTC
-	TRBV7-9	TRBJ2-5	15	many	CASSLGLPFQETQYF	TGTGCCAGCAGCTTAGGGCTACCGTTCCAAGAGACCCAGTACTTC
-	TRBV6-1	TRBJ1-2	14	many	CASSPGLRVRGYTF	TGTGCCAGCAGTCCCGGGCTGAGGGTTCGGGGCTACACCTTC
-	TRBV27	TRBJ1-1	14	few	CASSLDEAGTEAFF	TGTGCCAGCAGTTTGGATGAGGCGGGAACTGAAGCTTTCTTT
TRBD1	TRBV27	TRBJ1-6	12	-	CASSLQGGTLHF	TGTGCCAGCAGTTTGCAGGGGGGGACCCTCCACTTT
-	TRBV2	TRBJ1-2	13	many	CASSDEGSYGYTF	TGTGCCAGCAGTGATGAGGGGTCCTATGGCTACACCTTC
-	TRBV28	TRBJ2-3	14	-	CASRGASSTDTQYF	TGTGCCAGCAGGGGGGCTAGCTCCACAGATACGCAGTATTTT
-	TRBV5-1	TRBJ1-6	14	many	CASSLGGADSPLHF	TGCGCCAGCAGCTTGGGGGGGGCGGATTCACCCCTCCACTTT
-	TRBV18	TRBJ1-5	14	many	CASSPGGFDQPQHF	TGTGCCAGCTCACCGGGAGGGTTCGATCAGCCCCAGCATTTT
-	TRBV20-1	TRBJ1-2	11	many	CSAKTGSGYTF	TGCAGTGCCAAAACAGGGTCCGGCTACACCTTC
TRBD2	TRBV6-1	TRBJ2-3	18	-	CASSETSGGRVSTDTQYF	TGTGCCAGCAGTGAAACCAGCGGGGGGCGGGTTAGCACAGATACGCAGTATTTT
TRBD2	TRBV9	TRBJ2-2	17	-	CASSVELAGGNTGELFF	TGTGCCAGCAGCGTAGAGCTAGCGGGGGGGAACACCGGGGAGCTGTTTTTT
-	TRBV11-3	TRBJ2-1	15	-	CASIGGGLTYNEQFF	TGTGCCAGCATAGGGGGAGGACTTACCTACAATGAGCAGTTCTTC
-	TRBV7-8	TRBJ2-1	13	-	CASSLAGWSEQFF	TGTGCCAGCAGCTTAGCGGGTTGGAGTGAGCAGTTCTTC
-	TRBV7-3	TRBJ1-2	13	many	CASSGSQGGGYTF	TGTGCCAGCAGCGGTTCACAGGGAGGTGGCTACACCTTC
-	TRBV2	TRBJ1-6	15	-	CASSDLSPSVSPLHF	TGTGCCAGCAGTGACCTCTCCCCTTCGGTTTCACCCCTCCACTTT
TRBD2	TRBV10-3	TRBJ2-1	15	-	CAITPGSGRANEQFF	TGTGCCATCACCCCAGGTAGCGGGAGGGCCAATGAGCAGTTCTTC
-	TRBV9	TRBJ1-4	14	many	CASSANRGSEKLFF	TGTGCCAGCAGCGCGAACCGGGGGAGTGAAAAACTGTTTTTT
-	TRBV28	TRBJ2-3	13	many	CASSLGIRGTQYF	TGTGCCAGCAGTTTAGGGATACGGGGTACGCAGTATTTT
-	TRBV6-5	TRBJ1-4	15	-	CASSSRPVFNEKLFF	TGTGCCAGCAGTTCCCGACCAGTATTTAATGAAAAACTGTTTTTT
-	TRBV5-1	TRBJ1-2	15	many	CASSLGGPGAYGYTF	TGCGCCAGCAGCTTGGGCGGTCCGGGGGCCTATGGCTACACCTTC